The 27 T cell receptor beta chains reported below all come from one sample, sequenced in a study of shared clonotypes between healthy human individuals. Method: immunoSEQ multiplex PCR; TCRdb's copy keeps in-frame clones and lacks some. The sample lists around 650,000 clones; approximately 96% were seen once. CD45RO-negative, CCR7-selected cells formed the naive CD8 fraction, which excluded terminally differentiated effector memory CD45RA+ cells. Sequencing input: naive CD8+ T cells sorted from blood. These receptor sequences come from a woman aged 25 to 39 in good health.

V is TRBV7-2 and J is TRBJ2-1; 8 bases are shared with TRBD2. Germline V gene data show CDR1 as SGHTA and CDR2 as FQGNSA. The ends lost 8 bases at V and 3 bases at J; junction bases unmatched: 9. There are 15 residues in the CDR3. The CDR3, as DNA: TGTGCCAGCCACTCGGAGCGGGAGCTCTACAATGAGCAGTTCTTC. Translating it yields CASHSERELYNEQFF.

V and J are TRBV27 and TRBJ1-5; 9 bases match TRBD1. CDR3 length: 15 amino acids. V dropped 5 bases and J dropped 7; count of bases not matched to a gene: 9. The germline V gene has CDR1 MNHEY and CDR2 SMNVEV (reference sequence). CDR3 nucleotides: TGTGCCAGCAGTGCGACCGGGACAGGGCACCAGCCCCAGCATTTT. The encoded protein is CASSATGTGHQPQHF.

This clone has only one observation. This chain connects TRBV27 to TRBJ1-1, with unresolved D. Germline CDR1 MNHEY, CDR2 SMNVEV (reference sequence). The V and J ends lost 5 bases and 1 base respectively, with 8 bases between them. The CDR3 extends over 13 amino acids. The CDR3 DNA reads TGTGCCAGCAGTCCCCTGTGGAACACTGAAGCTTTCTTT. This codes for CASSPLWNTEAFF.

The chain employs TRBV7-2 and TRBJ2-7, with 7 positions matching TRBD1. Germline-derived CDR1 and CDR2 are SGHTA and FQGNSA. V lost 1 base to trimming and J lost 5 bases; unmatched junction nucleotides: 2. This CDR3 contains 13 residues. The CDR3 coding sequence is TGTGCCAGCAGCTTAGACAGGGGCGACGAGCAGTACTTC. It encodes CASSLDRGDEQYF.

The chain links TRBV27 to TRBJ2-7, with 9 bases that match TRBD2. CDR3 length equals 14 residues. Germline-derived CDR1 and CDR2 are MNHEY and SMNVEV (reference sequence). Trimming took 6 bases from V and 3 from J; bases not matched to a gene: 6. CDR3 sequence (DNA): TGTGCCAGCAGCGTAGCGGGAGAGGTCTACGAGCAGTACTTC. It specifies CASSVAGEVYEQYF.

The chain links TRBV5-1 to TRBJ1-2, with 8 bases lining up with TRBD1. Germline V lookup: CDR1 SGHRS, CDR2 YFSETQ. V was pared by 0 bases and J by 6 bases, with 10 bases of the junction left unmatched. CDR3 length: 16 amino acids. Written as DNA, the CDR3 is TGCGCCAGCAGCTTGGGCCCAAATGACAGGGGAGATGGCTACACCTTC. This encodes CASSLGPNDRGDGYTF.

The CDR3 reads CASSVGHISYNEQFF. In nucleotides, the CDR3 is TGTGCCAGCAGTGTTGGACACATCTCCTACAATGAGCAGTTCTTC. The J gene is TRBJ2-1, the V gene TRBV7-9, with D possibly TRBD1 on 5 matching bases. The CDR3 totals 15 residues. Germline assignment: CDR1 SEHNR and CDR2 FQNEAQ (reference sequence). V gave up 6 bases and J gave up 0 bases, with 12 bases separating them.

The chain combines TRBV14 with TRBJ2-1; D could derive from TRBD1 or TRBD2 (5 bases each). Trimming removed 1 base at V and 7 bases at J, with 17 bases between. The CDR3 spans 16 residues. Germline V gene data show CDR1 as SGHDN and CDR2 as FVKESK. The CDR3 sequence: CASSQVIVGETNEQFF. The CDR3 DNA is TGTGCCAGCAGCCAAGTAATTGTAGGGGAGACGAATGAGCAGTTCTTC.

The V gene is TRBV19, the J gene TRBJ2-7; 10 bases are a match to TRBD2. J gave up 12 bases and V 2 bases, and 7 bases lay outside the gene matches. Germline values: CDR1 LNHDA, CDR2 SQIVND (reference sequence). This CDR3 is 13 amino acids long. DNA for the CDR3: TGTGCCAGTAGTATATCTAGCGGGAGCGGTTTGTACTTC. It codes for CASSISSGSGLYF.

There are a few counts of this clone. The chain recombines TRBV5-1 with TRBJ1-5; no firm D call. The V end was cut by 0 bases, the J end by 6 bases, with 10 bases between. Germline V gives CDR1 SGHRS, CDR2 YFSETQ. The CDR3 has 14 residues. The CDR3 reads CASSLVEGSQPQHF. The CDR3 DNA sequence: TGCGCCAGCAGCTTGGTGGAGGGAAGTCAGCCCCAGCATTTT.

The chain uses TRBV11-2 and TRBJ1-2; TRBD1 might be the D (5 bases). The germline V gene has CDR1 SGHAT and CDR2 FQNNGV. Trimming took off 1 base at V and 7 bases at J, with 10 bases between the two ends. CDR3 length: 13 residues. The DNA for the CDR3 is TGTGCCAGCAGCTTAGCGGGGGTTCCTGGCTACACCTTC. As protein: CASSLAGVPGYTF.

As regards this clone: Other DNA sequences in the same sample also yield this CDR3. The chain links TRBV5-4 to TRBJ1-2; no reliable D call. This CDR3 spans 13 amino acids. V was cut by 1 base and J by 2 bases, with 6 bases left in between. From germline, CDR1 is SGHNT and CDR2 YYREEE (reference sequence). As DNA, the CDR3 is TGTGCCAGCAGCTTGCCCGGGAACTATGGCTACACCTTC. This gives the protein CASSLPGNYGYTF.

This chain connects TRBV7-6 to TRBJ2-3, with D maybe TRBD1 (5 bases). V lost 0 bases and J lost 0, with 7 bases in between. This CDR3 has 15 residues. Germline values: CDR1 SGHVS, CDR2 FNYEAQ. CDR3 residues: CASSLAGASTDTQYF. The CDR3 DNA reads TGTGCCAGCAGCTTAGCAGGGGCCAGCACAGATACGCAGTATTTT.

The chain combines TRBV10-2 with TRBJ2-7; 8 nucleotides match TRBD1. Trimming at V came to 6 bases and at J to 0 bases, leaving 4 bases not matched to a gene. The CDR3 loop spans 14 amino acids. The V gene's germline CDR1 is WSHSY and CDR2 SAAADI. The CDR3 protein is CASRPGQDSYEQYF. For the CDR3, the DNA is TGCGCCAGCAGACCGGGACAGGACTCCTACGAGCAGTACTTC.

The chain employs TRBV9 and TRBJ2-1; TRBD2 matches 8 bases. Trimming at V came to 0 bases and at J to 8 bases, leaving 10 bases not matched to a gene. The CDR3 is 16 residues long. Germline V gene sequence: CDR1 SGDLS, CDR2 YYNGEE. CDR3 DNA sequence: TGTGCCAGCAGCGTAGAGGGACGGGAGGGGGTCGATGAGCAGTTCTTC. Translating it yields CASSVEGREGVDEQFF.

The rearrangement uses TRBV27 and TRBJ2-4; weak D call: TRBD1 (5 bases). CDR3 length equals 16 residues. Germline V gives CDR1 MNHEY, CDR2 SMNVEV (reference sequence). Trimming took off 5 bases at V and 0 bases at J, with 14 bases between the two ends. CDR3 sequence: CASSPWGGLAKNIQYF. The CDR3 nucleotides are TGTGCCAGCAGTCCCTGGGGCGGCTTAGCCAAAAACATTCAGTACTTC.

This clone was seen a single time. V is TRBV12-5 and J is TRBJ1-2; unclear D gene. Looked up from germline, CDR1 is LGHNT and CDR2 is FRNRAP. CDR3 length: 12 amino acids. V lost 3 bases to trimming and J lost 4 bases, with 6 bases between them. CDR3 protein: CASGFASYGYTF. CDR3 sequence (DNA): TGTGCTAGTGGTTTCGCCAGCTATGGCTACACCTTC.

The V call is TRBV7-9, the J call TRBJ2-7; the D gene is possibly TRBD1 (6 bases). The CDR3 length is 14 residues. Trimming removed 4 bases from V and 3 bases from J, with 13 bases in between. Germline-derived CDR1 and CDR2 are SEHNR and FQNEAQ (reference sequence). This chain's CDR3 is CASSSQGSLYEQYF. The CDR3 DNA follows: TGTGCCAGCAGCTCACAGGGTTCTCTCTACGAGCAGTACTTC.

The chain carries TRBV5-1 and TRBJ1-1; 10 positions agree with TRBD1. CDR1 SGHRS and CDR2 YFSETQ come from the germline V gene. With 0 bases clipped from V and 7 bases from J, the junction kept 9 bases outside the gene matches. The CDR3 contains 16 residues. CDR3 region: CASSLVGTGDVGEAFF. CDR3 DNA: TGCGCCAGCAGCTTGGTGGGGACAGGGGACGTGGGTGAAGCTTTCTTT. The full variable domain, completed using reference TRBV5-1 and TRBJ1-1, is KAGVTQTPRYLIKTRGQQVTLSCSPISGHRSVSWYQQTPGQGLQFLFEYFSETQRNKGNFPGRFSGRQFSNSRSEMNVSTLELGDSALYLCASSLVGTGDVGEAFFGQGTRLTVV.

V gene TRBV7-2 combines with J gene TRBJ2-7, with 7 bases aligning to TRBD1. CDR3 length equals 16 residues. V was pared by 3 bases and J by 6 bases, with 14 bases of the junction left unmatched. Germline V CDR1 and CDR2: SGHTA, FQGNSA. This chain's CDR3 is CASSLGRKTGQAEQYF. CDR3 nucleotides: TGTGCCAGCAGCTTGGGCAGAAAGACAGGGCAAGCCGAGCAGTACTTC. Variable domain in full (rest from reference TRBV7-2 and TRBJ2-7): GAGVSQSPSNKVTEKGKDVELRCDPISGHTALYWYRQSLGQGLEFLIYFQGNSAPDKSGLPSDRFSAERTGGSVSTLTIQRTQQEDSAVYLCASSLGRKTGQAEQYFGPGTRLTVT.

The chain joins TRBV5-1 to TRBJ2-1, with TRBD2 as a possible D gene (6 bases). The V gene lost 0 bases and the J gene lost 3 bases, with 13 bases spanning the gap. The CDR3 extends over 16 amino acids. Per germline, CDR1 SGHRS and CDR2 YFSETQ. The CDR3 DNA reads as TGCGCCAGCAGCTTGGCCGATCGGGAGCTCTACAATGAGCAGTTCTTC. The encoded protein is CASSLADRELYNEQFF.

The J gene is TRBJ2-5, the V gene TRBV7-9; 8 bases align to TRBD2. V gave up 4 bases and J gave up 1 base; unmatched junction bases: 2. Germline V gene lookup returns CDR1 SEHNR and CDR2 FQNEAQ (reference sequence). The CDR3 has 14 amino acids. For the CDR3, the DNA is TGTGCCAGCAGCTCCCGGGAGGGCCAAGAGACCCAGTACTTC. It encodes CASSSREGQETQYF.

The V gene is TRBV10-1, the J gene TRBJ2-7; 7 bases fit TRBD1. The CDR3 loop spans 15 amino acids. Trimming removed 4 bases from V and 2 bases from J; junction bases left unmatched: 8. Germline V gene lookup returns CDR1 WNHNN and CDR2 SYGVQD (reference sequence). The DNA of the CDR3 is TGCGCCAGCAGTGGTGACACAGGGGATCCCTACGAGCAGTACTTC. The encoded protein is CASSGDTGDPYEQYF.

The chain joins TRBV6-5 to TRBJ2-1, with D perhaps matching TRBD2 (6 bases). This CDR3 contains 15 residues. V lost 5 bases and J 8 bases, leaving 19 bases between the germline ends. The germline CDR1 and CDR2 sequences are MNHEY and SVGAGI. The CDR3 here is CASSLSTGSIYEQFF. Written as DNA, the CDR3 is TGTGCCAGCAGTCTCTCTACCGGGAGCATCTATGAGCAGTTCTTC.

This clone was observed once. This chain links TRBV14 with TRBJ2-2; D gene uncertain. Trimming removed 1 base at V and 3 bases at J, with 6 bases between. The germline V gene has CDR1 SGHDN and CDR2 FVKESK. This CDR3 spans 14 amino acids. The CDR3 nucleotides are TGTGCCAGCAGCCAAGTAGGGTACACCGGGGAGCTGTTTTTT. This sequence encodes CASSQVGYTGELFF. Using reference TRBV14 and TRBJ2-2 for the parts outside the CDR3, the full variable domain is EAGVTQFPSHSVIEKGQTVTLRCDPISGHDNLYWYRRVMGKEIKFLLHFVKESKQDESGMPNNRFLAERTGGTYSTLKVQPAELEDSGVYFCASSQVGYTGELFFGEGSRLTVL.

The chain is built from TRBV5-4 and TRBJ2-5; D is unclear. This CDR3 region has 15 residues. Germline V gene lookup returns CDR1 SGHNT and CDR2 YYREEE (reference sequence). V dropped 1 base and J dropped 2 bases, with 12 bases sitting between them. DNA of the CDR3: TGTGCCAGCAGCTTGCCAGGCGGCAGACAAGAGACCCAGTACTTC. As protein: CASSLPGGRQETQYF. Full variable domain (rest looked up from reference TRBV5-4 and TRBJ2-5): ETGVTQSPTHLIKTRGQQVTLRCSSQSGHNTVSWYQQALGQGPQFIFQYYREEENGRGNFPPRFSGLQFPNYSSELNVNALELDDSALYLCASSLPGGRQETQYFGPGTRLLVL.

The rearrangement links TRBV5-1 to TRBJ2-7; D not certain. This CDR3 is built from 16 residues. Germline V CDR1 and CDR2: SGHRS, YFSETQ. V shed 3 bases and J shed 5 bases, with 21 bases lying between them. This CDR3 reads CASSSSYRGRSDEQYF. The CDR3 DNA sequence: TGCGCCAGCAGCTCCAGTTATCGCGGTCGGTCCGACGAGCAGTACTTC.